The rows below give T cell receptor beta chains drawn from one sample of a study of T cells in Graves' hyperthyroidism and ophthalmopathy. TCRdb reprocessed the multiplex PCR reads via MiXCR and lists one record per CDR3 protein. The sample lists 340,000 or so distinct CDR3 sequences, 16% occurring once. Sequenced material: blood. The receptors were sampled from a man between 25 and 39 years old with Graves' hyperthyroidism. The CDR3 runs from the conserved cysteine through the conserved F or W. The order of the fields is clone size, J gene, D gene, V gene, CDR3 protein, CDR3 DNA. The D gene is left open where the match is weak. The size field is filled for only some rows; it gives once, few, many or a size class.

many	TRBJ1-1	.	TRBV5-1	CASSLGTFLDTEAFF	TGCGCCAGCAGCTTAGGTACTTTTCTGGACACTGAAGCTTTCTTT
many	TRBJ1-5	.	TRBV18	CASSPSARVGQPQHF	TGTGCCAGCTCACCATCGGCGAGGGTGGGTCAGCCCCAGCATTTT
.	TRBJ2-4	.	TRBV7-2	CASSSILSAKNIQYF	TGCGCCAGCAGCTCGATACTATCGGCCAAAAACATTCAGTACTTC
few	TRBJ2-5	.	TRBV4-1	CASSQLEGETQYF	TGCGCCAGCAGCCAATTGGAGGGGGAGACCCAGTACTTC
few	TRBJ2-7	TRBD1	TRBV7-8	CASSLAPGQGYEQYF	TGTGCCAGCAGCTTAGCTCCGGGACAGGGCTACGAGCAGTACTTC
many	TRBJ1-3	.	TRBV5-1	CASSLEGFVNTIYF	TGCGCCAGCAGCTTGGAAGGCTTCGTAAACACCATATATTTT
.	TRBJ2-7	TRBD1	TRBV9	CASSRGGSNTRKDEQYF	TGTGCCAGCAGCCGAGGGGGCTCCAACACTCGAAAGGACGAGCAGTACTTC
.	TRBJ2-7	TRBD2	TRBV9	CASSVVGGSQEQYF	TGTGCCAGCAGCGTAGTGGGCGGGAGTCAGGAGCAGTACTTC
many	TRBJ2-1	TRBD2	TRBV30	CAWSSGSGGGDEQFF	TGTGCCTGGAGTAGCGGGAGCGGGGGGGGCGATGAGCAGTTCTTC
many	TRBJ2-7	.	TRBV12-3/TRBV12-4	CASSRTSYEQYF	TGTGCCAGCAGTCGGACCTCTTACGAGCAGTACTTC
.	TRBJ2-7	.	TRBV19	CATLDSITYEQYF	TGTGCCACCCTAGACTCCATCACCTACGAGCAGTACTTC
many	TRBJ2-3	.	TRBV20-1	CSSVPGRGGTDTQYF	TGCAGTTCCGTTCCGGGAAGAGGGGGCACAGATACGCAGTATTTT
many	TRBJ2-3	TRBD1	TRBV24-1	CATSDRTGGDTQYF	TGTGCCACCAGTGATAGGACAGGGGGAGATACGCAGTATTTT
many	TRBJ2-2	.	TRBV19	CASSIDGGTGAGELFF	TGTGCCAGTAGTATAGATGGCGGGACGGGCGCCGGGGAGCTGTTTTTT
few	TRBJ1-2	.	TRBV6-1	CASKQWGPHYGYTF	TGTGCCTCCAAGCAGTGGGGCCCTCACTATGGCTACACCTTC
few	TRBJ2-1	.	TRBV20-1	CSARDIPGGYNEQFF	TGCAGTGCTAGAGATATACCAGGCGGCTACAATGAGCAGTTCTTC
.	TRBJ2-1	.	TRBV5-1	CASSLAGIAYNEQFF	TGCGCCAGCAGCTTGGCAGGGATAGCCTACAATGAGCAGTTCTTC
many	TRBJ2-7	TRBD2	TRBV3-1	CASSQEFPTSGEEQYF	TGTGCCAGCAGCCAAGAATTCCCGACTAGCGGTGAGGAGCAGTACTTC
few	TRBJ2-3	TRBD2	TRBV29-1	CSVGAGGTDTQYF	TGCAGCGTTGGAGCGGGAGGCACAGATACGCAGTATTTT
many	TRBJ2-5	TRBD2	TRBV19	CASTSGREQETQYF	TGTGCCAGTACTAGCGGGAGGGAACAAGAGACCCAGTACTTC
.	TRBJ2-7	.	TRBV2	CASGLSLSDEQYF	TGTGCCAGCGGCCTTTCGCTTTCGGACGAGCAGTACTTC
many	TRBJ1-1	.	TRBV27	CASLGWRGSNTEAFF	TGTGCCAGCTTGGGCTGGAGGGGTTCGAACACTGAAGCTTTCTTT
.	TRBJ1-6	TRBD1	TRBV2	CASLRQGLHNSPLHF	TGTGCCAGCCTGCGACAGGGACTTCATAATTCACCCCTCCACTTT
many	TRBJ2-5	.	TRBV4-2	CASSQATELETQYF	TGTGCCAGCAGCCAAGCTACAGAATTAGAGACCCAGTACTTC
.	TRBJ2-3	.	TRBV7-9	CASSFARASDTQYF	TGTGCCAGCAGCTTCGCCCGGGCGTCAGATACGCAGTATTTT
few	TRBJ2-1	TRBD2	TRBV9	CASSVASGSDEQFF	TGTGCCAGCAGCGTAGCTAGCGGGAGCGATGAGCAGTTCTTC
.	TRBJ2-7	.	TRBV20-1	CSATVVYEQYF	TGCAGTGCTACAGTCGTTTACGAGCAGTACTTC
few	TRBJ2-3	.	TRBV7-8	CASSPFREISTDTQYF	TGTGCCAGCAGCCCGTTCCGGGAGATTAGCACAGATACGCAGTATTTT
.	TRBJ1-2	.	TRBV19	CASSIDFGDGGYTF	TGTGCCAGTAGTATAGATTTCGGTGATGGGGGCTACACCTTC
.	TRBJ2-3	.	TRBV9	CASSHHRGSPTDTQYF	TGTGCCAGCAGCCACCACCGTGGGTCACCCACAGATACGCAGTATTTT
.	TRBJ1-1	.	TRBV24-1	CATSHQGRAFF	TGTGCCACCAGCCACCAGGGGAGGGCTTTCTTT
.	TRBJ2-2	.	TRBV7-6	CASSGLFGELFF	TGTGCCAGCAGCGGACTCTTCGGGGAGCTGTTTTTT
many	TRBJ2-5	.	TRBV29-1	CSVEVEGQETQYF	TGCAGCGTTGAAGTTGAGGGGCAAGAGACCCAGTACTTC
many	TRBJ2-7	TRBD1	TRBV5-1	CASSSVTGDNEQYF	TGCGCCAGCAGCTCCGTGACAGGGGATAACGAGCAGTACTTC
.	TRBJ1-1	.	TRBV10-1	CASSGGGGREASF	TGCGCCAGCAGTGGAGGGGGTGGGCGTGAAGCTTCCTTT
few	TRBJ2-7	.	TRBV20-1	CSARGVGYEQYF	TGCAGTGCCCGCGGCGTAGGGTACGAGCAGTACTTC
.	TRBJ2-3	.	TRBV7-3	CASSLTLGTDTQYF	TGTGCCAGCAGCTTAACCTTGGGCACAGATACGCAGTATTTT
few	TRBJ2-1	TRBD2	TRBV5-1	CASSPVAGTRNGNEQFF	TGCGCCAGCAGCCCCGTCGCAGGGACTAGAAACGGCAATGAGCAGTTCTTC